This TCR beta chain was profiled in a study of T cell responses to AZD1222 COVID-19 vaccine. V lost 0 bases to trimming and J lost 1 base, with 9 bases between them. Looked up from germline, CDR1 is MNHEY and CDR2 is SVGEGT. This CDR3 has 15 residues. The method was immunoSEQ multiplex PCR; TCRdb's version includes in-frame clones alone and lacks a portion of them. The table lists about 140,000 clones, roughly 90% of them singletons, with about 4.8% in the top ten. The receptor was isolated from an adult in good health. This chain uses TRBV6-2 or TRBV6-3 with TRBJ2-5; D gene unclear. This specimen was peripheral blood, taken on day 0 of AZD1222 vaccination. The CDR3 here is CASSYSSTFQETQYF. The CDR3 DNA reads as TGTGCCAGCAGTTACTCGAGTACCTTCCAAGAGACCCAGTACTTC.